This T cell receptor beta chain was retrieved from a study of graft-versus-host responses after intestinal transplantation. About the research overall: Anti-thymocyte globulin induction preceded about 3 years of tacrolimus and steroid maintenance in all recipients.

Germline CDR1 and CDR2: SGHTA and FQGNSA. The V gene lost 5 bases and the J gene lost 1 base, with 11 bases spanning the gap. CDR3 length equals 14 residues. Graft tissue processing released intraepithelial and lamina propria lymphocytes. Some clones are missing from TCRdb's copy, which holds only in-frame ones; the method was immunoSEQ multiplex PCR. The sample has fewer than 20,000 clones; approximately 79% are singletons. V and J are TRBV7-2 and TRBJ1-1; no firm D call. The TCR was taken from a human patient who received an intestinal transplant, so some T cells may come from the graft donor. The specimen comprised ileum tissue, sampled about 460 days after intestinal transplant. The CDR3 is CASSASEGNTEAFF. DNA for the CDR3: TGTGCCAGCAGCGCCAGCGAGGGGAACACTGAAGCTTTCTTT.